What follows are 27 T cell receptor beta chains derived from one specimen sequenced in a study of tumor-infiltrating lymphocytes in primary liver carcinoma. Reverse transcription of about 500 ng total RNA with a constant-region primer produced TCR beta cDNA. Amplification in three nested multiplex PCR rounds with slightly modified ARM-PCR gave rise to TCR beta libraries. In the first two PCR rounds, TRBV1-TRBV30 forward primers were paired with a C-beta reverse primer, and each round lasted about 9 cycles. Each CDR3 protein gets one entry after TCRdb re-called the multiplex PCR reads with MiXCR. The table shows tens of thousands of distinct CDR3 sequences, with 75% to 80% occurring only once. For each extraction, RNA and DNA were obtained together from about 21-30 mg of unsorted bulk tissue. Sequenced sample: liver tumor tissue from sampling region 1. The subset: tumor region T1, superior pole. These receptors all come from a woman aged 30 to 39 with primary liver carcinoma and hepatitis B virus infection.

With regard to this clonotype: The junction differs from germline at one of its ends, possibly a read error. The genes are TRBV4-3 and TRBJ2-1, with 8 bases lining up with TRBD2. Germline loops: CDR1 LGHNA, CDR2 YSLEER. The CDR3 is 16 residues long. This CDR3 reads CASSQNVAGTRDEELF. The CDR3, as DNA: TGCGCCAGCAGCCAAAACGTAGCGGGAACCAGAGATGAGGAGCTCTTC.

Notes on this clonotype: The junction departs from the called germline gene at one end, perhaps through a read error. This sequence joins TRBV11-2 and TRBJ1-2; no reliable D call. In germline, CDR1 is SGHAT, CDR2 FQNNGV. CDR3 size: 14 residues. CDR3 in amino acids: CVSGLREANYGYAF. Written as DNA, the CDR3 is TGTGTCAGCGGCTTAAGGGAAGCTAACTATGGCTACGCCTTC.

In this sample, this clonotype turned up once. The junction departs from the called germline gene at one end, perhaps through a read error. The chain recombines TRBV11-3 with TRBJ1-6; D uncertain. The CDR3 runs 15 residues. From germline, CDR1 is SGHNT and CDR2 YENEEA. CDR3 sequence (DNA): TGTGCCAACAGCCTTAAGTGGAGTTATAATTCACCCCTCCACTTT. It is translated as CANSLKWSYNSPLHF.

The V gene is TRBV5-1, the J gene TRBJ2-1, with a weak D call TRBD2 (5 bases). Gene TRBJ2-7 matches the end of the DNA better, so the J call may be wrong. The CDR3 spans 12 residues. The germline V gene has CDR1 SGHRS and CDR2 YFSETQ. The CDR3 reads CASRGLRDEQYF. The CDR3, as DNA: TGCGCCAGCAGAGGCCTGAGGGATGAGCAGTACTTC.

The sample holds one count of this clonotype. This chain joins TRBV13 and TRBJ2-7; D is possibly TRBD2 (5 bases). V was shortened by 5 bases and J by 1 base, with 12 bases between the two germline ends. Per the germline V gene, CDR1 is PRHDT and CDR2 is FYEKMQ (reference sequence). This CDR3 is built from 14 residues. CDR3 protein: CASSPRSGSYEQYF. DNA for the CDR3: TGTGCCAGCAGCCCTAGAAGCGGATCCTACGAGCAGTACTTC.

This clonotype was counted between two and nine times. A much bigger clone sits one base away, suggesting this may be a read error. This chain connects TRBV6-5 to TRBJ1-1, with 7 bases lining up with TRBD1. V gave up 7 bases and J gave up 3 bases; unmatched junction bases: 5. Germline V gene data show CDR1 as MNHEY and CDR2 as SVGAGI. The CDR3 is 13 residues long. The CDR3 loop is CASMDRRDTEAFF. In DNA form, the CDR3 reads TGTGCCAGCATGGACAGGCGGGACACTGAAGCTTTCTTT.

This clonotype was observed at least ten times. A much larger clone sits a single nucleotide away, making a read error possible. The chain recombines TRBV7-9 with TRBJ2-2; a weak D match, TRBD1 (6 bases). Trimming took 6 bases from V and 4 from J, leaving 9 bases between them. Germline V gene sequence: CDR1 SEHNR, CDR2 FQNEAQ (reference sequence). The CDR3 runs 13 residues. CDR3 residues: CASSRGSTGELFF. CDR3 DNA sequence: TGTGCCAGCAGTAGGGGGAGCACCGGGGAGCTGTTTTTT.

This chain links TRBV11-2 with TRBJ2-7; 8 bases agree with TRBD1. CDR1 SGHAT and CDR2 FQNNGV come from the germline V gene. This CDR3 region has 14 residues. J gave up 6 bases and V 5 bases, and 9 bases lay outside the gene matches. The CDR3 reads CASSPGQGWGEQYF. The CDR3 DNA reads TGTGCCAGCAGCCCCGGACAGGGATGGGGCGAGCAGTACTTC.

In regard to this clonotype: A junction end diverges from the germline sequence, so it may reflect a read error. In DNA form, the CDR3 reads TGTGCCAGCAGCCGTAACAGCTACAATGAGCGGTTCTTC. As protein: CASSRNSYNERFF. The rearrangement links TRBV2 to TRBJ2-1, with D unclear. The germline gives CDR1 SNHLY, CDR2 FYNNEI. The CDR3 sequence is 13 residues long.

J is TRBJ2-2 and V is TRBV11-1; a possible D gene is TRBD2 (6 bases). Trimming took 1 base from V and 5 from J, leaving 14 bases between them. This CDR3 has 16 residues. In germline, CDR1 is SGHAT, CDR2 FQDESV (reference sequence). The CDR3 region is CASSLVEGTDTGELFF. CDR3 bases: TGTGCCAGCAGCTTAGTGGAGGGTACGGATACCGGGGAGCTGTTTTTT.

This clonotype was observed a single time. A read error may be the cause here, since a much bigger clone is one base away. The chain has TRBV4-1 and TRBJ1-1, with a possible D match to TRBD1 (5 bases). V was pared by 2 bases and J by 8 bases, with 15 bases between. The CDR3 has 14 amino acids. Germline V gene lookup returns CDR1 MGHRA and CDR2 YSYEKL. CDR3 DNA sequence: TGCGCCAGCAGCCAAATTACAGGATGCGCGGAAGCTTTCTTT. This codes for CASSQITGCAEAFF.

Turning to this clonotype: Without the conserved terminal phenylalanine or tryptophan, this CDR3 likely stems from a read error. The CDR3 DNA follows: TGCAGCGTCGAGACAGGGAACACGGAAGCTTTCATT. It specifies CSVETGNTEAFI. J is TRBJ1-1 and V is TRBV29-1; 7 bases fit TRBD1. The CDR3 is 12 residues long. CDR1 is SQVTM and CDR2 is ANQGSEA in the germline V gene.

The chain has TRBV7-8 and TRBJ1-4, with a possible D match to TRBD1 (5 bases). Germline V gene data show CDR1 as SGHVS and CDR2 as FQNEAQ. The CDR3 loop spans 15 amino acids. Deletions cut 9 bases from V and 8 bases from J, with 22 bases between. The CDR3 nucleotides read TGTGCCAGGAGCCCGCTTGAGGGGCGAGGCGAAAAACTGTTTTTT. It translates to CARSPLEGRGEKLFF.

Remarks on this clonotype: Since no conserved phenylalanine or tryptophan closes the CDR3, a read error is the likely cause. The chain couples TRBV4-2 to TRBJ2-7, with 10 bases identical to TRBD1. The CDR3 sequence is 18 residues long. Germline V lookup: CDR1 LGHNA, CDR2 YNFKEQ. CDR3 DNA: TGTGCCAGTAGCCAGGAACACCTAGGACAGGGGGGACCGCGCGGGCAGTACCTC. Amino acid sequence: CASSQEHLGQGGPRGQYL.

The gene calls are TRBV12-3 or TRBV12-4 and TRBJ1-2; 7 bases map to TRBD1. The CDR3 totals 12 residues. The CDR3 is CDRRGTVRGYTF. The CDR3 region has the DNA TGTGATAGGAGGGGGACAGTAAGAGGCTACACCTTC.

The chain couples TRBV12-3 or TRBV12-4 to TRBJ2-1; D is ambiguous. The CDR3 runs to 14 residues. As DNA, the CDR3 is TGTGTCAACACCCCGAGCCTCTCCTACAATGAGCAGTTCTTC. This encodes CVNTPSLSYNEQFF.

The chain uses TRBV6-5 and TRBJ2-5, with a tentative D call TRBD1 (5 bases). This CDR3 has 13 amino acids. V was shortened by 7 bases and J by 7 bases, with 16 bases between the two germline ends. CDR1 is MNHEY, CDR2 SVGAGI, per germline. The CDR3 DNA follows: TGTGCCAGCAATACCGACGTGGGGCTGACCCAGTACTTC. Translation: CASNTDVGLTQYF.

The table lists this clonotype with a few counts. The chain links TRBV19 to TRBJ1-1; 7 nucleotides align to TRBD1. The CDR3 spans 16 residues. Trimming at V came to 5 bases and at J to 8 bases, leaving 17 bases not matched to a gene. The V gene's germline CDR1 is LNHDA and CDR2 SQIVND (reference sequence). The CDR3 reads CASSAESAQGHREAFF. CDR3 coding DNA: TGTGCCAGTAGTGCTGAGTCTGCACAGGGGCACAGGGAAGCTTTCTTT.

Notes on this clonotype: No conserved phenylalanine or tryptophan ends this CDR3, so it is likely a read error. V and J are TRBV5-6 and TRBJ2-7; no definite D call. With 2 bases removed from V and 9 bases from J, the gap between germline ends came to 15 bases. Germline V gene lookup returns CDR1 SGHDT and CDR2 YYEEEE. The CDR3 runs to 13 residues. CDR3 amino acids: CASSLRAELSQYL. The CDR3 bases are TGTGCCAGCAGCTTACGGGCAGAGCTATCGCAGTACCTC.

In this sample, this clonotype turned up once. The conserved phenylalanine or tryptophan normally closing the CDR3 is absent here, so this likely arose from a read error. The chain is built from TRBV11-3 and TRBJ2-7; 8 bases are a match to TRBD1. From germline, CDR1 is SGHNT and CDR2 YENEEA. The CDR3 has 15 residues. V lost 7 bases and J lost 2; bases outside the gene matches: 10. This chain's CDR3 is CASNFGTGTAYEQYS. In DNA, the CDR3 is TGTGCCAGCAACTTCGGGACAGGTACAGCCTACGAGCAGTACTCC.

Regarding this clonotype: One end of the junction varies from germline; a read error may be responsible. V and J are TRBV30 and TRBJ2-5; tentatively, D is TRBD2 (6 bases). The CDR3 extends over 13 amino acids. Germline lookup yields CDR1 GTSNPN and CDR2 SVGIG (reference sequence). CDR3 region: CARSGGYGETQYF. Here the CDR3 DNA reads TGTGCCCGGAGTGGGGGGTATGGAGAGACCCAGTACTTC.

To note about this clonotype: The junction differs from germline at one of its ends, possibly a read error. The CDR3: CASSVTGLYF. The DNA of the CDR3 is TGTGCCAGCAGCGTTACAGGGCTGTATTTC. J is TRBJ2-7 and V is TRBV7-9; tentative D call: TRBD1 (6 bases). The CDR3 has 10 residues. The germline V gene has CDR1 SEHNR and CDR2 FQNEAQ (reference sequence).

Points on this clonotype: Without the conserved terminal phenylalanine or tryptophan, this CDR3 likely stems from a read error. The DNA is omitted, as the CDR3 cannot be located on it reliably, and the CDR3 follows TCRdb's listing. This rearrangement joins TRBV11-1 to TRBJ2-5; TRBD1 is the table's D call and was not checked against the DNA. The CDR3 totals 14 residues, both ends included. Germline V lookup: CDR1 SGHAT, CDR2 FQDESV (reference sequence). The CDR3 here is CASSLAGREETQYI.

On this clonotype: An end of the junction does not agree with germline; a read error may underlie this. The chain links TRBV7-2 to TRBJ2-5; TRBD2 matches 10 bases. The CDR3 consists of 18 residues. Germline V CDR1 and CDR2: SGHTA, FQGNSA. CDR3 DNA: TGTGCCAGCGGCTTTATGCCCAGCCTAGCGGGAGAATCGGTGACCCAGTACTTC. Protein: CASGFMPSLAGESVTQYF.

The rearrangement links TRBV11-2 to TRBJ2-1; D unclear. The CDR3 spans 15 residues. Germline V CDR1 and CDR2: SGHAT, FQNNGV. The DNA for the CDR3 is TGTGACATCAGCCCTTATCCGCGCCCTTTGGAGGAGCAGTTCTTC. This codes for CDISPYPRPLEEQFF. Looking up the rest from reference TRBV11-2 and TRBJ2-1 gives the full variable domain: EAGVAQSPRYKIIEKRQSVAFWCNPISGHATLYWYQQILGQGPKLLIQFQNNGVVDDSQLPKDRFSAERLKGVDSTLKIQPAKLEDSAVYLCDISPYPRPLEEQFFGPGTRLTVL.

Remarks on this clonotype: No conserved phenylalanine or tryptophan is present at the end of the CDR3, so a read error is the likely explanation. The CDR3 reads CASNSTGHGYLDEQFS. The CDR3 DNA reads TGTGCCAGCAATTCAACGGGACACGGCTACTTGGATGAGCAGTTCTCC. The V call is TRBV11-3, the J call TRBJ2-1; a possible D gene is TRBD1 (6 bases). CDR3 length: 16 residues. V lost 7 bases, J lost 8 bases, and 24 bases lay in between. The germline V gene has CDR1 SGHNT and CDR2 YENEEA.

This clonotype was recorded only once. This rearrangement joins TRBV4-2 to TRBJ2-7, with D possibly being TRBD1 (7 bases). The germline gives CDR1 LGHNA, CDR2 YNFKEQ. The CDR3 length is 18 residues. The ends were cut back, 7 bases at V and 6 bases at J, with 31 bases in the middle. DNA of the CDR3: TGTGCCAGCAACCAGGAACACCTAGGGCAGGGGGGACTGCGCGAGCAGTACTTC. Its translation: CASNQEHLGQGGLREQYF.